Each of the 10 T cell receptor beta chains below was sequenced from the same sample in a study of T cell changes during pregnancy in multiple sclerosis. Sequencing used immunoSEQ multiplex PCR; TCRdb keeps in-frame clones, though not all of them. This sample carries 42,000 or so clones, 90% of them seen once, and the ten largest clones take 10%. This specimen consisted of CD8+ T cells from peripheral blood mononuclear cells, obtained in the first trimester of pregnancy. These TCRs come from a female donor with multiple sclerosis, enrolled in a pregnancy study.

This clone appeared once. This rearrangement joins TRBV7-9 to TRBJ2-7, with D tentatively TRBD1 (6 bases). Looked up from germline, CDR1 is SEHNR and CDR2 is FQNEAQ (reference sequence). Trimming cost V 2 bases and J 4 bases, with 9 bases left between them. This CDR3 region has 13 residues. The CDR3 DNA reads as TGTGCCAGCAGCTTAACAGGGCGGTACGAGCAGTACTTC. Its protein is CASSLTGRYEQYF.

The chain carries TRBV2 and TRBJ1-2; 8 nucleotides align to TRBD1. V dropped 1 base and J dropped 6; count of bases not matched to a gene: 4. This CDR3 comprises 14 residues. Germline V gene data show CDR1 as SNHLY and CDR2 as FYNNEI. The CDR3, as DNA: TGTGCCAGCAGTGAAGGACTGACAGGGGATGGCTACACCTTC. Protein sequence: CASSEGLTGDGYTF.

Note on this clone: The limits of the CDR3 on the DNA are not certain, so only TCRdb's listed CDR3 is given. The chain links TRBV29-1 to TRBJ1-6; the DNA was not used to check the table's D call, TRBD1. With termini counted, the CDR3 has 11 amino acids. Germline CDR1 is SQVTM and CDR2 is ANQGSEA. Here the CDR3 reads CSVAIGTGKDF.

This rearrangement joins TRBV7-9 to TRBJ2-7; TRBD1 matches 11 bases. CDR1 and CDR2 (germline): SEHNR, FQNEAQ (reference sequence). Trimming cost V 6 bases and J 7 bases; bases outside gene matches: 8. The CDR3 spans 14 residues. DNA for the CDR3: TGTGCCAGCAGTTCCGGGACAGGGGGTCGAGAGCAGTACTTC. Translation: CASSSGTGGREQYF.

The genes are TRBV2 and TRBJ1-2, with a possible D match to TRBD1 (5 bases). This CDR3 is 12 amino acids long. V was clipped by 8 bases and J by 6 bases, with 13 bases between them. Germline CDR1 is SNHLY and CDR2 is FYNNEI. The chain's CDR3 is CASGGTFDGYTF. As DNA, the CDR3 is TGTGCCAGCGGAGGGACGTTCGATGGCTACACCTTC.

The chain employs TRBV5-4 and TRBJ2-3; D is perhaps TRBD1 (7 bases). The germline gives CDR1 SGHNT, CDR2 YYREEE (reference sequence). Trimming removed 3 bases at V and 2 bases at J, with 16 bases between. This CDR3 spans 16 amino acids. In DNA, the CDR3 is TGTGCCAGCAGCTCCTACCGACAGGGACTCACAGATACGCAGTATTTT. This codes for CASSSYRQGLTDTQYF. The full variable domain, rest sourced from reference TRBV5-4 and TRBJ2-3, is ETGVTQSPTHLIKTRGQQVTLRCSSQSGHNTVSWYQQALGQGPQFIFQYYREEENGRGNFPPRFSGLQFPNYSSELNVNALELDDSALYLCASSSYRQGLTDTQYFGPGTRLTVL.

V and J are TRBV19 and TRBJ1-1, with 7 bases aligning to TRBD1. This CDR3 spans 15 amino acids. Unmatched junction bases numbered 8, after V lost 0 bases and J lost 7 bases. Germline values: CDR1 LNHDA, CDR2 SQIVND (reference sequence). The CDR3: CASSIESWQGDEAFF. CDR3 DNA sequence: TGTGCCAGTAGTATAGAAAGTTGGCAGGGGGATGAAGCTTTCTTT.

The rearrangement uses TRBV6-6 and TRBJ1-2; maybe TRBD1 (5 bases). Trimming shortened V by 6 bases and J by 6 bases, and 14 bases separated the two germline ends. The V gene's germline CDR1 is MNHNY and CDR2 SVGAGI (reference sequence). This CDR3 has 13 residues. The CDR3 is CASSPGGGNGYTF. The CDR3 region has the DNA TGTGCCAGCAGCCCCGGGGGTGGGAATGGCTACACCTTC.

The chain combines TRBV6-5 with TRBJ2-5; 7 nucleotides match TRBD1. CDR1 MNHEY and CDR2 SVGAGI come from the germline V gene. V lost 5 bases to trimming and J lost 4 bases; unmatched junction nucleotides: 4. This CDR3 is 13 amino acids long. In nucleotides, the CDR3 is TGTGCCAGCAGTCGTACAGGGGTAGAGACCCAGTACTTC. It translates to CASSRTGVETQYF.

The chain is built from TRBV4-2 and TRBJ2-5; TRBD2 aligns across 7 bases. TRBJ2-7 matches the DNA end more closely, so the J call is doubtful. Germline V lookup: CDR1 LGHNA, CDR2 YNFKEQ. The CDR3 has 16 residues. The CDR3, as DNA: TGTGCCAGCAGCCCGGGTGGCGGGAGCCCCTCCTACGAGCAGTACTTC. This translates into CASSPGGGSPSYEQYF.